The clone carrying this T cell receptor beta chain was counted a few times. The antigen is undetermined. The sample is drawn from a study of T-cell memory formation after mild COVID-19. Study observations and caveats: CM and EM subsets held most contracting CD4+ clones; EMRA held CD8+ ones.

The CDR3 runs to 15 residues. Germline loops: CDR1 SGHTA, CDR2 FQGNSA. V was cut by 5 bases and J by 4 bases, with 15 bases left in between. TCRdb processed the 5' RACE reads anew with MiXCR; each CDR3 protein has one entry. The table includes about 170,000 distinct CDR3 sequences, around 13% detected once. Input material: PBMCs or a T cell subset sorted from them (not recorded which). The chain links TRBV7-2 to TRBJ1-3; tentatively, D is TRBD1 (5 bases). The sequence derives from a man aged 18 to 30 who had mild COVID-19 (a few samples of this study predate the infection). Cell type and time point are not known. In DNA, the CDR3 is TGTGCCAGCAGCATAACAGGCGACGCCGGAAACACCATATATTTT. Its translation: CASSITGDAGNTIYF. The whole variable domain, filled in from reference TRBV7-2 and TRBJ1-3, reads GAGVSQSPSNKVTEKGKDVELRCDPISGHTALYWYRQSLGQGLEFLIYFQGNSAPDKSGLPSDRFSAERTGGSVSTLTIQRTQQEDSAVYLCASSITGDAGNTIYFGEGSWLTVV.